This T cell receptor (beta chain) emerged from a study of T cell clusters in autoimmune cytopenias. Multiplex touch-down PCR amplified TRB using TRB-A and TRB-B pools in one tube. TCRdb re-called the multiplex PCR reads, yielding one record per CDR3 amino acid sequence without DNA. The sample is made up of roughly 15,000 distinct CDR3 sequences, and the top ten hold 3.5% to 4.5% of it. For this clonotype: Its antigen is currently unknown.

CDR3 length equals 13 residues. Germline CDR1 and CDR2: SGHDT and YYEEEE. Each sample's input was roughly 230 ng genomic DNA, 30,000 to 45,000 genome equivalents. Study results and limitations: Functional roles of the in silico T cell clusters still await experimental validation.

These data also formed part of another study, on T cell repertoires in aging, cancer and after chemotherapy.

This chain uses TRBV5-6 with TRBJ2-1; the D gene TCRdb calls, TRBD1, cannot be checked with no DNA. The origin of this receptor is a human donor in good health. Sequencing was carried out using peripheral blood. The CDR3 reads CASSFTSGGEQFF. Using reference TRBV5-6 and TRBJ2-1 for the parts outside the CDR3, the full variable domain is DAGVTQSPTHLIKTRGQQVTLRCSPKSGHDTVSWYQQALGQGPQFIFQYYEEEERQRGNFPDRFSGHQFPNYSSELNVNALLLGDSALYLCASSFTSGGEQFFGPGTRLTVL.